This T cell receptor beta chain was observed in a study of human T cells and chemical hapten exposure. General study findings and limits: Relative to controls, expanded TCRs formed significantly more large CDR3 similarity clusters. With DPC sensitization, TCRs exceeding 1 in 1000 frequency showed no change.

This CDR3 has 15 residues. V trimming: 5 bases; J trimming: 5 bases; junction bases outside the gene matches: 9. Germline lookup yields CDR1 SNHLY and CDR2 FYNNEI. TCRdb re-derived calls from the RACE reads in MiXCR, one entry per CDR3 protein. The repertoire has some 84,000 distinct CDR3 sequences, 11% of them found once; the top ten carry about 4%. This clonotype showed up many times. Its antigen is undetermined. Time point described: patch test 3, about 24 weeks after DPC sensitization. Regarding treatment: therapeutic diphenylcyclopropenone sensitization with weekly scalp DPC. The specimen comprised whole blood, sampled in connection with sensitization to the hapten diphenylcyclopropenone (DPC). This receptor was identified in a woman aged 45-65 years with alopecia areata. Some clones in this sample may be carry-over from other donors' samples. The V gene is TRBV2, the J gene TRBJ2-5; TRBD1 agrees at 9 bases. The CDR3, as DNA: TGTGCCAGCAGTCGCGGACAGGGGCCGCAGGAGACCCAGTACTTC. Protein product: CASSRGQGPQETQYF.